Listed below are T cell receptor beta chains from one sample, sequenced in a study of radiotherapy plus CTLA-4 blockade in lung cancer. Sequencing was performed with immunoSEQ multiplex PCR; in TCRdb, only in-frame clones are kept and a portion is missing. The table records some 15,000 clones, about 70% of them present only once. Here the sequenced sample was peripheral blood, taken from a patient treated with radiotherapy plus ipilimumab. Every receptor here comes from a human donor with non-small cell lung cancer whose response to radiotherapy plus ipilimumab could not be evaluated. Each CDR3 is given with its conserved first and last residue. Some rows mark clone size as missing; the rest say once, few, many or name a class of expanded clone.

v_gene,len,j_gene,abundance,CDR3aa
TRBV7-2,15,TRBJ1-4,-,CASSSGQGRGEKLFF
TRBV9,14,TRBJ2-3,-,CASSVATTTDTQYF
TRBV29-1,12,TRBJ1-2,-,CSVAQSNYGYTF
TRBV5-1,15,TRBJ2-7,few,CASSAARAGVYEQYF
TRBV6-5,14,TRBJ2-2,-,CASRGQLNTGELFF
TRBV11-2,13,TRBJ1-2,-,CASTTQGDYGYTF
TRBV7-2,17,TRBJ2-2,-,CASSLIVGQGKTGELFF
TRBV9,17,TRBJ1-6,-,CASSVGPVGAVNSPLHF
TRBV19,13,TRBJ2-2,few,CASTDTDTGELFF
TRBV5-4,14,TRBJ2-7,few,CASSLRGTDYEQYF
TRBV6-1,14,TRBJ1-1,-,CASSDLQGQTEAFF
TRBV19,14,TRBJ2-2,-,CATRTGGNTGELFF
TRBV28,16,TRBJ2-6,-,CASSLSDGLGANVLTF
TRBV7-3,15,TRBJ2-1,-,CASSFLGASGNEQFF